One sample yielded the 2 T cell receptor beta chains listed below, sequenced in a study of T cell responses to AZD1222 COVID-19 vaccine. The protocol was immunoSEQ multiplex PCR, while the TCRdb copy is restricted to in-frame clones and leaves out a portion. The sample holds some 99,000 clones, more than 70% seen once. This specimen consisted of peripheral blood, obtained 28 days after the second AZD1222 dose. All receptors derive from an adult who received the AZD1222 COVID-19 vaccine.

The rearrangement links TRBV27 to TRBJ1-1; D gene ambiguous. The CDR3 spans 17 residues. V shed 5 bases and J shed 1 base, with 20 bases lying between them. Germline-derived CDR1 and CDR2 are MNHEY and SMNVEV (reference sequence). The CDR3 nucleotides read TGTGCCAGCAGTACCCATCCGGGCGCCTTGACGAACACTGAAGCTTTCTTT. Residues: CASSTHPGALTNTEAFF.

As DNA, the CDR3 is TGTGCCAGCAGCTTAGGACAGCACACCGGGGAGCTGTTTTTT. It yields the protein CASSLGQHTGELFF. V gene TRBV7-2 combines with J gene TRBJ2-2; D is perhaps TRBD1 (5 bases). Germline V gene sequence: CDR1 SGHTA, CDR2 FQGNSA. V dropped 1 base and J dropped 3 bases, with 6 bases sitting between them. The CDR3 extends over 14 amino acids.